This entry features one T cell receptor (beta chain) sequence. This clone may be a read error of a much larger clone one base away. The CDR3 runs to 17 residues. Deletions cut 1 base from V and 8 bases from J, with 23 bases between. CDR1 and CDR2 from the germline V gene are LNHNV and YYDKDF (reference sequence). The sample comes from a study of identical twins. A single record per CDR3 protein comes from TCRdb applying MiXCR to the 5' RACE reads. The top ten hold 8.8% of the sample, which has roughly 250,000 distinct CDR3 sequences, around 15% seen once. This chain connects TRBV15 to TRBJ1-2, with D perhaps TRBD1 (5 bases). This receptor was taken from a woman aged 18-35 years in good health. Sequenced material: memory (CD45RO+) T cells sorted from blood. The CDR3 loop is CATSRVSLQGGDRGYTF. The CDR3 DNA follows: TGTGCCACCAGCAGAGTTTCCCTTCAGGGCGGGGACCGAGGCTACACCTTC.